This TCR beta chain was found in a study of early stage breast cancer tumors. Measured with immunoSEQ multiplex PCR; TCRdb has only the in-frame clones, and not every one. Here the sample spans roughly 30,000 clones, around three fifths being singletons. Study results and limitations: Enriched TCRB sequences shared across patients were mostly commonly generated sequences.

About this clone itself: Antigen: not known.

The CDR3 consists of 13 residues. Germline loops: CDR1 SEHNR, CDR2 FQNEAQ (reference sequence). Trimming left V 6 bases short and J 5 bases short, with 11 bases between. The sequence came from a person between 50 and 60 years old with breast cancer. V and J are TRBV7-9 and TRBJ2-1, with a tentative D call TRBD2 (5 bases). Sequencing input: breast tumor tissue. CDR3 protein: CASRWLRDNEQFF. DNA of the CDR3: TGTGCCAGCAGGTGGTTGAGGGACAATGAGCAGTTCTTC.